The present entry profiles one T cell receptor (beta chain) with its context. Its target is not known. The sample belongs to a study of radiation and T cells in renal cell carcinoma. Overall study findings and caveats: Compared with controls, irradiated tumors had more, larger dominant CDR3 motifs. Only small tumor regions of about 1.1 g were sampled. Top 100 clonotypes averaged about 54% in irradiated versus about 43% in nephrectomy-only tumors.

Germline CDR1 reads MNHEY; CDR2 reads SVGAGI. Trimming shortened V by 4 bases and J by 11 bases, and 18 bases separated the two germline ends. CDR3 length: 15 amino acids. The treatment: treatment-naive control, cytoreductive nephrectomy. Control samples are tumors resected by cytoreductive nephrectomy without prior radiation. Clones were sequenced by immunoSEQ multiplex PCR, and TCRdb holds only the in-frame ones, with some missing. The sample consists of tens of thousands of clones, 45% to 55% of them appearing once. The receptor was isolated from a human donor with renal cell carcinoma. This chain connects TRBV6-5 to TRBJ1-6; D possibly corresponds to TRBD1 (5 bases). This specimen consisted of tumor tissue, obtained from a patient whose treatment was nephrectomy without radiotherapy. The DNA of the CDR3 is TGTGCCAGCAGTTCCAGGGAGGGAGTGTCGGCACCCCTCCACTTT. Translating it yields CASSSREGVSAPLHF.